This TCR beta chain was sequenced for a study of identical twins. The V end lost 3 bases, the J end lost 1 base, and 9 bases lay between the germline ends. This CDR3 has 13 amino acids. In germline, CDR1 is DFQATT, CDR2 SNEGSKA (reference sequence). A universal primer site arose from template switching, and cDNA bore unique molecular identifiers. Via MiXCR, TCRdb re-called the 5' RACE reads, giving one row per CDR3 protein. The sample comprises about 470,000 distinct CDR3 sequences, 24% of which are singletons, and roughly 3% rests with the top ten. These records were also assigned to another study, of T cells expressing NK-cell markers. Turning to that study: HCMV seropositivity characterized most of the eight sequenced donors, and seronegativity one. Within several experiments, an anti-gamma-delta TCR antibody kept the sorting limited to alpha-beta TCR T cells.

The chain uses TRBV20-1 and TRBJ1-1; D remains unclear. The specimen sequenced was CD4+ T cells sorted from blood. The clonotype originates from a woman between 18 and 29 years old in good health. The CDR3 sequence is CSASFKGNTEAFF. As DNA, the CDR3 is TGCAGTGCTAGTTTTAAGGGGAACACTGAAGCTTTCTTT.